A selection of T cell receptor beta chains follows, all from one sample in a study of T cell repertoires in cytomegalovirus infection. TCRdb reanalysed the reads using MiXCR and keeps one entry per CDR3 protein. The data contain over 90,000 distinct CDR3 sequences, 16% of them singletons. Sequencing used PBMCs. These receptors were taken from a human donor in good health (CMV status not recorded). Some clones in this sample may be carry-over from other donors' samples. Each CDR3 is given with its conserved first and last residue. Each record gives: J gene, V gene, CDR3 protein.

TRBJ2-7 TRBV7-2 CASSLRGGNSYEQYF
TRBJ1-1 TRBV7-9 CASSFKRDTEAFF
TRBJ1-2 TRBV7-2 CASSLTTLGGYTF
TRBJ1-1 TRBV27 CASSPLQRGNTEAFF
TRBJ2-5 TRBV20-1 CSAWALADGKTQYF
TRBJ2-7 TRBV11-2 CASKGRSYEQYF
TRBJ2-3 TRBV2 CASDIGGGLTYTQYF
TRBJ2-3 TRBV20-1 CSASRLAGTYTDTQYF
TRBJ2-3 TRBV7-2 CASSPGGFTDTQYF
TRBJ1-2 TRBV5-4 CASSPSGDWGGTVGYTF
TRBJ1-5 TRBV7-3 CASSFHNSNQPQHF